The present entry profiles one TCR beta chain with its context. Its antigen is still unknown. These data are taken from a study of cytomegalovirus exposure and HLA in healthy donors. The wider study: An earlier analysis identified more than 95 million unique TCR beta sequences in 150 million to 200 million T cells. Study conclusions and caveats: It was assumed in the presence/absence analyses that sequencing depth was roughly uniform across donors. It was reported that the classifier diagnosed cytomegalovirus status with high specificity and sensitivity in both the original and validation cohorts. Reports state that TCR beta sequences accurately predicted most subjects' HLA-A and HLA-B alleles.

Looked up from germline, CDR1 is SGHRS and CDR2 is YFSETQ. The V and J ends lost 0 bases and 0 bases respectively, with 13 bases between them. This CDR3 has 16 amino acids. PCR primers comprised 60 Vbeta and 13 Jbeta primers. TCRdb's table, derived via immunoSEQ multiplex PCR, lists solely in-frame clones and lacks some. The sample holds approximately 110,000 clones; roughly 80% are singletons and the top ten take 5% to 6%. This chain links TRBV5-1 with TRBJ2-7; D call uncertain. Sequencing was performed on PBMCs. This receptor was identified in a woman under 40 in good health and CMV-seropositive. The CDR3 sequence is CASSLDSSSSSYEQYF. The CDR3, as DNA: TGCGCCAGCAGCTTGGATAGCAGTTCGAGCTCCTACGAGCAGTACTTC.